The clone carrying this T cell receptor beta chain has a handful of counts. The antigen is not known. These data come from a study of T cells in Graves' hyperthyroidism and ophthalmopathy. When ophthalmopathy did not progress within 18 months, Graves' hyperthyroidism was considered stable. V shed 4 bases and J shed 2 bases, with 13 bases lying between them. CDR1 SGHRS and CDR2 YFSETQ come from the germline V gene. The CDR3 is 15 residues long. Broader study findings: Among thyroid clonotypes expanded above 0.001, most also appeared in blood. Ophthalmopathy was predicted by the model a median of around 5.9 months ahead of onset. A 13 V-J signature model discriminated ophthalmopathy versus stable hyperthyroidism.

RNA transcripts served as the template for amplifying TCR beta CDR3 regions. When the TCR CDR3 underwent first-round RT-PCR, the HTBI primer set was used. In TCRdb, the multiplex PCR reads were re-called with MiXCR into one record per CDR3 protein. The table has roughly 740,000 distinct CDR3 sequences, around 15% seen once. The sequence was collected from a young man with Graves' hyperthyroidism. This chain links TRBV5-1 with TRBJ2-4, with a tentative D call TRBD1 (5 bases). The specimen was blood. The CDR3 spells CASSEQGTTKNIQYF. CDR3 bases: TGCGCCAGCAGCGAGCAGGGTACTACCAAAAACATTCAGTACTTC.